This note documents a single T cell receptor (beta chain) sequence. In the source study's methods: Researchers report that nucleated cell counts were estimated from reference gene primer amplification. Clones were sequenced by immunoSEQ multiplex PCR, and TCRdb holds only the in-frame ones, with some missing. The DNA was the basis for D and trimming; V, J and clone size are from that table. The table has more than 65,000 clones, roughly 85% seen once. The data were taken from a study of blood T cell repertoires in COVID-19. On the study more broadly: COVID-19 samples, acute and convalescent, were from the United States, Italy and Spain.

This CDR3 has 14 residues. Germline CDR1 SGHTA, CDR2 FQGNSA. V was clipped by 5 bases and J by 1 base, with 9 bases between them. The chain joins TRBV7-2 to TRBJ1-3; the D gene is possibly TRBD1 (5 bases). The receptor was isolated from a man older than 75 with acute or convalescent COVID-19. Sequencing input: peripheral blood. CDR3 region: CASSPQGSGNTIYF. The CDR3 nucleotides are TGTGCCAGCAGCCCGCAGGGATCTGGAAACACCATATATTTT.